This T cell receptor (beta chain) was recorded in a study of T cells after yellow fever vaccination. Whole-study context: CD3, CD45RA, CCR7 and CD95 staining defined sorted EM, EMRA, CM and Tscm cells. Fractions containing few cells were prepared with SMART-Seq v4 Ultra Low Input. General observations from the study: Abundant contaminating clonotypes from the bulk population could appear in FACS-sorted repertoires.

This clonotype was detected ten times or more. TCRdb fed the 5' RACE reads into MiXCR, producing one record per CDR3 protein. The data hold fewer than 35,000 distinct CDR3 sequences, with 8% to 11% observed a single time. Looked up from germline, CDR1 is SGDLS and CDR2 is YYNGEE. The germline V and J ends were trimmed by 0 bases and 4 bases, with 10 bases remaining between them. The CDR3 totals 14 residues. The sequence was obtained from a man aged 18 to 30 who received the YFV17D yellow fever vaccine. The chain links TRBV9 to TRBJ1-2; no clear D. The source was PBMCs, either bulk or a sorted T-cell subset (CD4+, CD8+, memory, or dextramer-sorted; not recorded which), collected more than 14 days after the first yellow fever vaccination. For the CDR3, the DNA is TGTGCCAGCAGCGTAGCGGGTGAAGGCTATGGCTACACCTTC. This encodes CASSVAGEGYGYTF.